The rows below give T cell receptor beta chains drawn from one sample of a study of spatial heterogeneity in lung cancer. TCRdb passed the 5' RACE reads through MiXCR, listing each CDR3 protein once. This sample has about 92,000 distinct CDR3 sequences, with less than 15% found just once. The sample consisted of PBMCs, taken at surgery. The receptors here all came from a male donor with early-stage non-small cell lung cancer. Both conserved end residues are part of each CDR3. A D gene is named only where the DNA matches it firmly. Expanded clones are given a class, and other clones once, few, many or no size at all.

D,size,J,V,CDR3,DNA
TRBD2,few,TRBJ2-5,TRBV6-5,CASSYSAGTPGTSGARETQYF,TGTGCCAGCAGTTACTCGGCGGGGACCCCCGGGACTAGCGGGGCCAGGGAGACCCAGTACTTC
.,.,TRBJ2-7,TRBV6-6,CASSYSITYEQYF,TGTGCCAGCAGTTACTCGATTACCTACGAGCAGTACTTC
.,few,TRBJ2-3,TRBV6-1,CASSLHSPTGRVLTDTQYF,TGTGCCAGCAGTCTCCATAGCCCGACCGGCAGGGTGTTGACAGATACGCAGTATTTT
.,.,TRBJ2-2,TRBV9,CASTSPGYATGELFF,TGTGCCAGCACCTCTCCGGGGTACGCCACCGGGGAGCTGTTTTTT
TRBD2,.,TRBJ2-5,TRBV5-4,CASSKETSGNLETQYF,TGTGCCAGCAGCAAAGAGACTAGCGGGAATTTAGAGACCCAGTACTTC
TRBD2,.,TRBJ2-3,TRBV6-2/TRBV6-3,CASSYGSGRATDTQYF,TGTGCCAGCAGTTACGGGAGCGGGAGGGCGACAGATACGCAGTATTTT
.,.,TRBJ2-5,TRBV4-3,CASSQEPYRGVGPMETQYF,TGCGCCAGCAGCCAAGAACCCTACAGAGGAGTGGGCCCAATGGAGACCCAGTACTTC
.,many,TRBJ2-7,TRBV29-1,CSVEDSLYEQYF,TGCAGCGTTGAGGACAGCCTCTACGAGCAGTACTTC
.,.,TRBJ2-2,TRBV9,CASSVDGNTGELFF,TGTGCCAGCAGCGTTGATGGTAACACCGGGGAGCTGTTTTTT
.,few,TRBJ2-2,TRBV7-2,CASSLRTAHTGELFF,TGTGCCAGCAGCTTAAGGACAGCCCACACCGGGGAGCTGTTTTTT
.,many,TRBJ1-1,TRBV28,CASSLWNTEAFF,TGTGCCAGCAGTTTATGGAACACTGAAGCTTTCTTT
TRBD1,.,TRBJ2-7,TRBV28,CASSLPGGTYEQYF,TGTGCCAGCAGTCTTCCAGGGGGCACGTACGAGCAGTACTTC
.,few,TRBJ1-5,TRBV20-1,CSARVGPNQPQHF,TGCAGTGCTAGAGTAGGCCCGAATCAGCCCCAGCATTTT
TRBD1,few,TRBJ2-1,TRBV25-1,CASSEGNRGRRNEQFF,TGTGCCAGCAGTGAAGGGAACAGGGGCCGCCGGAATGAGCAGTTCTTC
TRBD1,.,TRBJ1-6,TRBV6-2/TRBV6-3,CASRRDRYSSPLHF,TGTGCCAGCAGAAGGGACAGGTATTCCTCACCCCTCCACTTT
.,few,TRBJ2-3,TRBV11-2,CASSQGLVALTDTQYF,TGTGCCAGCAGCCAGGGTCTAGTGGCTCTGACAGATACGCAGTATTTT
.,.,TRBJ2-3,TRBV3-1,CASSQWSTDTQYF,TGTGCCAGCAGCCAATGGAGCACAGATACGCAGTATTTT
TRBD1,many,TRBJ1-6,TRBV4-3,CASSHRDRGNSPLHF,TGCGCCAGCAGCCACCGGGACAGGGGTAATTCACCCCTCCACTTT
TRBD1,few,TRBJ2-3,TRBV5-1,CASSLETGETDTQYF,TGCGCCAGCAGCTTGGAGACAGGGGAAACAGATACGCAGTATTTT
TRBD2,few,TRBJ2-3,TRBV4-3,CASSQASGSGEDTQYF,TGCGCCAGCAGCCAAGCTAGCGGGAGTGGGGAAGATACGCAGTATTTT
TRBD1,once,TRBJ1-5,TRBV20-1,CSASSPLVGQRGVSNQPQHF,TGCAGTGCTAGCTCCCCCCTAGTGGGACAGAGGGGGGTTAGCAATCAGCCCCAGCATTTT
.,.,TRBJ2-6,TRBV6-6,CASSPPSGANVLTF,TGTGCCAGCAGCCCTCCCTCTGGGGCCAACGTCCTGACTTTC
TRBD2,few,TRBJ2-5,TRBV11-2,CASRETSGRAGETQYF,TGTGCCAGCAGAGAAACTAGCGGGAGGGCCGGAGAGACCCAGTACTTC
.,many,TRBJ2-5,TRBV5-1,CASSLDRMGAEETQYF,TGCGCCAGCAGCTTGGATCGAATGGGAGCTGAAGAGACCCAGTACTTC
.,.,TRBJ1-1,TRBV11-3,CASSCYRVRLAEAFF,TGTGCCAGCAGCTGTTACAGGGTCCGGCTCGCTGAAGCTTTCTTT
TRBD1,many,TRBJ2-2,TRBV7-3,CASSPTGDPNTGELFF,TGTGCCAGCAGCCCGACAGGGGACCCGAACACCGGGGAGCTGTTTTTT
TRBD2,many,TRBJ2-3,TRBV6-4,CASSVAGDTDTQYF,TGTGCCAGCAGTGTTGCGGGGGACACAGATACGCAGTATTTT
TRBD2,.,TRBJ2-4,TRBV20-1,CGGRAEAKNIQYF,TGTGGGGGGAGGGCCGAGGCCAAAAACATTCAGTACTTC
TRBD1,few,TRBJ2-7,TRBV7-2,CASSPIGQAYEQYF,TGTGCCAGCAGCCCCATAGGACAGGCCTACGAGCAGTACTTC
TRBD1,few,TRBJ1-2,TRBV18,CASSPRGQGSSYTF,TGTGCCAGCTCGCCACGGGGACAGGGGTCGAGCTACACCTTC
TRBD2,few,TRBJ2-5,TRBV28,CASSLYGTSGARGETQYF,TGTGCCAGCAGTTTATATGGGACTAGCGGAGCTCGGGGGGAGACCCAGTACTTC
.,few,TRBJ2-2,TRBV6-2/TRBV6-3,CASSKEAADTGELFF,TGTGCCAGCAGTAAGGAGGCTGCCGACACCGGGGAGCTGTTTTTT
TRBD2,.,TRBJ2-7,TRBV27,CASRPRRENSYEQYF,TGTGCCAGCAGGCCCAGGCGGGAGAATTCCTACGAGCAGTACTTC
.,few,TRBJ2-1,TRBV12-3/TRBV12-4,CASSPVRFNNEQFF,TGTGCCAGCAGTCCAGTCCGCTTTAACAATGAGCAGTTCTTC
.,.,TRBJ2-2,TRBV20-1,CSARDGALGLPTGELFF,TGCAGTGCTAGAGATGGGGCTCTGGGCCTGCCCACCGGGGAGCTGTTTTTT
TRBD1,few,TRBJ2-2,TRBV6-6,CASSTGTGGIKDTGELFF,TGTGCCAGCAGTACCGGGACAGGGGGGATTAAGGACACCGGGGAGCTGTTTTTT
.,.,TRBJ1-6,TRBV27,CASSRQWNSPLHF,TGTGCCAGCAGCCGACAGTGGAATTCACCCCTCCACTTT
.,few,TRBJ2-1,TRBV11-2,CASRADVNEQFF,TGTGCCAGCAGGGCGGACGTCAATGAGCAGTTCTTC
TRBD1,few,TRBJ2-7,TRBV12-3/TRBV12-4,CASSLQGQATEQYF,TGTGCCAGCAGTTTACAGGGACAGGCCACCGAGCAGTACTTC
.,.,TRBJ1-3,TRBV12-3/TRBV12-4,CASRSGGSGNTIYF,TGTGCCAGCAGGTCGGGGGGCTCTGGAAACACCATATATTTT
TRBD2,many,TRBJ2-3,TRBV5-8,CASSEGLAGSDTQYF,TGTGCCAGCAGCGAGGGACTAGCGGGGTCAGATACGCAGTATTTT
TRBD2,.,TRBJ2-2,TRBV5-4,CASSPTSGGPRSGELFF,TGTGCCAGCAGCCCGACTAGCGGGGGGCCCCGTTCCGGGGAGCTGTTTTTT
.,few,TRBJ1-2,TRBV10-3,CAISESLQGPYGYTF,TGTGCCATCAGTGAGTCCCTACAGGGTCCCTATGGCTACACCTTC
.,.,TRBJ2-3,TRBV30,CAWSQGLSTDTQYF,TGTGCCTGGAGTCAAGGTTTAAGCACAGATACGCAGTATTTT
TRBD1,.,TRBJ2-5,TRBV7-2,CASSSRPGGRETQYF,TGTGCCAGCAGCTCCAGGCCAGGGGGTAGAGAGACCCAGTACTTC
TRBD1,many,TRBJ2-7,TRBV9,CASSTRDRAYEQYF,TGTGCCAGCAGCACCCGGGACAGGGCCTACGAGCAGTACTTC
.,many,TRBJ2-5,TRBV23-1,CASSQSDTGQETQYF,TGCGCCAGCAGTCAATCGGACACTGGCCAAGAGACCCAGTACTTC
.,many,TRBJ2-7,TRBV7-2,CASSPGAPYEQYF,TGTGCCAGCAGCCCCGGAGCCCCCTACGAGCAGTACTTC
.,.,TRBJ2-1,TRBV28,CASSSISREQFF,TGTGCCAGCAGTTCAATCTCCCGTGAGCAGTTCTTC
.,.,TRBJ2-2,TRBV20-1,CSASLVGPTGELFF,TGCAGTGCTAGTTTGGTCGGGCCTACCGGGGAGCTGTTTTTT
.,few,TRBJ2-2,TRBV12-3/TRBV12-4,CASSRKVGNTGELFF,TGTGCCAGCAGTCGAAAGGTGGGAAACACCGGGGAGCTGTTTTTT
.,few,TRBJ1-5,TRBV6-2/TRBV6-3,CASLGFRGTSNQPQHF,TGTGCCAGCCTTGGGTTTCGGGGCACCTCGAATCAGCCCCAGCATTTT
TRBD2,.,TRBJ2-3,TRBV4-3,CASSQAGGPGDTQYF,TGCGCCAGCAGCCAAGCGGGAGGGCCCGGAGATACGCAGTATTTT
.,few,TRBJ2-2,TRBV5-1,CASKTNANTGELFF,TGCGCCAGCAAGACAAACGCGAACACCGGGGAGCTGTTTTTT
.,.,TRBJ1-1,TRBV12-3/TRBV12-4,CASTEQPNTEAFF,TGTGCCAGCACCGAGCAACCGAACACTGAAGCTTTCTTT
TRBD1,many,TRBJ2-1,TRBV28,CASSRTGYNEQFF,TGTGCCAGCAGCCGGACAGGGTACAATGAGCAGTTCTTC
.,few,TRBJ1-6,TRBV5-1,CASRERLLNSPLHF,TGCGCCAGCAGGGAACGGTTACTCAATTCACCCCTCCACTTT
.,few,TRBJ2-5,TRBV2,CASIAGTEETQYF,TGTGCCAGCATCGCGGGGACAGAAGAGACCCAGTACTTC
TRBD2,.,TRBJ2-3,TRBV20-1,CSARALAGGTDTQYF,TGCAGTGCTAGGGCTCTAGCGGGGGGAACAGATACGCAGTATTTT
.,once,TRBJ2-1,TRBV12-3/TRBV12-4,CASWGPSTNEQFF,TGTGCCAGCTGGGGGCCATCAACCAATGAGCAGTTCTTC